This TCR beta chain was recorded in a study of T cells expressing NK-cell markers. This CDR3 region has 17 residues. The germline CDR1 and CDR2 sequences are SGHTA and FQGNSA. With the 5' RACE reads reprocessed, TCRdb shows one record per CDR3 protein and no DNA. Its listing shows about 120,000 distinct CDR3 sequences. The rearrangement joins TRBV7-2 to TRBJ1-2; TCRdb outputs TRBD1, but without DNA this stays unchecked. The receptor was derived from a woman between 18 and 70 years old in good health. The sample was blood T cells: a sorted CD56 or NKG2C T cell subset, CD4+ or CD8+ T cells, or bulk PBMC T cells (not recorded which). CDR3: CASSLGTGQEIYYGYTF.